The 22 T cell receptor beta chains in this list originate from one sample, sequenced in a study of somatic mutations in cytotoxic T cells in rheumatoid arthritis. Assay: immunoSEQ multiplex PCR; the TCRdb copy retains only in-frame clones and omits some. The sample holds 20,000 to 25,000 clones; more than 80% are singletons and the top ten take approximately 3.4%. The sample consisted of CD8+ T cells sorted from blood. All receptors derive from an adult with rheumatoid arthritis.

DNA for the CDR3: TGCGCCAGCAGCCAAGTCGGGACTAACGAATACGAGCAGTACTTC. It specifies CASSQVGTNEYEQYF. The chain is built from TRBV4-1 and TRBJ2-7, with TRBD2 matching 7 bases. Germline CDR1 and CDR2: MGHRA and YSYEKL. V shed 1 base and J 4 bases; nucleotides not matched to a gene: 7. This CDR3 contains 15 residues.

The CDR3 DNA reads TGTGCCAGCAGCTTCCCTAGCGCCAATATCCAAGAGACCCAGTACTTC. Its protein product is CASSFPSANIQETQYF. The rearrangement joins TRBV7-8 to TRBJ2-5; possibly TRBD2 for D (6 bases). The CDR3 has 16 residues. Germline V gene sequence: CDR1 SGHVS, CDR2 FQNEAQ. V gave up 3 bases and J gave up 1 base, with 15 bases separating them.

The chain carries TRBV27 and TRBJ2-3; D is unresolved. The CDR3 extends over 16 amino acids. The germline CDR1 and CDR2 sequences are MNHEY and SMNVEV (reference sequence). V was clipped by 0 bases and J by 4 bases, with 14 bases between them. The CDR3 nucleotides are TGTGCCAGCAGTTTATCACCCGCACCTCCCCCAGATACGCAGTATTTT. This codes for CASSLSPAPPPDTQYF.

The chain couples TRBV2 to TRBJ1-1; D remains ambiguous. Germline V lookup: CDR1 SNHLY, CDR2 FYNNEI. The germline V and J ends were trimmed by 6 bases and 0 bases, with 17 bases remaining between them. The CDR3 extends over 16 amino acids. Here the CDR3 DNA reads TGTGCCAGCAGGCACACCTCTGACGGGCTGAACACTGAAGCTTTCTTT. It is translated as CASRHTSDGLNTEAFF.

This clone was picked up a small number of times. The V call is TRBV2, the J call TRBJ1-2; 10 positions match TRBD1. Germline trimming cut 6 bases from V and 4 bases from J; bases unmatched to any gene: 5. The CDR3 loop spans 14 amino acids. The germline V gene has CDR1 SNHLY and CDR2 FYNNEI. The DNA for the CDR3 is TGTGCCAGCAGACCCCGGGACAGGGGCTATGGCTACACCTTC. Amino acids: CASRPRDRGYGYTF.

This chain connects TRBV9 to TRBJ2-1; weak D call: TRBD2 (6 bases). The CDR3 runs to 17 residues. Deletions cut 2 bases from V and 8 bases from J, with 23 bases between. Germline CDR1 is SGDLS and CDR2 is YYNGEE. The CDR3 coding sequence is TGTGCCAGCAGCGTGAGCAGGACTACCATTCTTAGCTATGAGCAGTTCTTC. This translates into CASSVSRTTILSYEQFF. The full variable domain, in which reference TRBV9 and TRBJ2-1 provide the parts outside the CDR3, is DSGVTQTPKHLITATGQRVTLRCSPRSGDLSVYWYQQSLDQGLQFLIQYYNGEERAKGNILERFSAQQFPDLHSELNLSSLELGDSALYFCASSVSRTTILSYEQFFGPGTRLTVL.

The CDR3 loop is CASSITGGSGEQYF. In DNA form, the CDR3 reads TGTGCCAGCAGTATCACGGGGGGCTCGGGCGAGCAGTACTTC. The J gene is TRBJ2-7, the V gene TRBV7-3; TRBD2 might be the D (7 bases). The CDR3 runs 14 residues. Trimming took 6 bases from V and 6 from J, leaving 18 bases between them. Germline-derived CDR1 and CDR2 are SGHTA and FQGTGA.

The CDR3 sequence is CAWIQGGGRQYF. The CDR3 DNA reads TGTGCCTGGATTCAGGGCGGGGGACGGCAGTACTTC. The chain has TRBV30 and TRBJ2-7, with 7 bases that match TRBD2. V was pared by 4 bases and J by 9 bases, with 9 bases of the junction left unmatched. The CDR3 is 12 amino acids. CDR1 is GTSNPN and CDR2 is SVGIG in the germline V gene (reference sequence).

The chain links TRBV9 to TRBJ1-1; unclear D gene. Trimming stripped 0 bases from V and 5 bases from J, with 5 bases between. Germline assignment: CDR1 SGDLS and CDR2 YYNGEE. CDR3 length equals 12 residues. This CDR3 is CASSVDNTEAFF. Written as DNA, the CDR3 is TGTGCCAGCAGCGTAGATAATACTGAAGCTTTCTTT.

V gene TRBV5-6 combines with J gene TRBJ2-7; TRBD2 matches at 7 bases. The germline gives CDR1 SGHDT, CDR2 YYEEEE. V lost 5 bases and J lost 2; bases outside the gene matches: 7. This CDR3 contains 14 residues. The CDR3: CASRDSREAYEQYF. DNA of the CDR3: TGTGCCAGCAGAGATAGTCGGGAGGCCTACGAGCAGTACTTC.

This clone was picked up one time. The V call is TRBV5-3, the J call TRBJ1-5, with 8 bases fitting TRBD1. TRBV5-3 is an open reading frame, and its role is uncertain. V trimming: 4 bases; J trimming: 9 bases; junction bases outside the gene matches: 9. The CDR3 totals 14 residues. The CDR3, as DNA: TGTGCCAGAAGCGGCAGGGGGCAGCCAGGGCCCCAGCATTTT. This codes for CARSGRGQPGPQHF.

This chain joins TRBV6-5 and TRBJ2-2; D gene unclear. Germline assignment: CDR1 MNHEY and CDR2 SVGAGI. Deletions cut 4 bases from V and 2 bases from J, with 14 bases between. The CDR3 has 16 amino acids. CDR3 sequence reads: CASSSSPEPNTGELFF. The CDR3 region has the DNA TGTGCCAGCAGTTCATCTCCTGAACCTAACACCGGGGAGCTGTTTTTT.

DNA for the CDR3: TGTGCCAGCAGGGGAGGCGGGACAGGTTATGGCTACACCTTC. This codes for CASRGGGTGYGYTF. The chain carries TRBV27 and TRBJ1-2; TRBD1 matches at 8 bases. CDR1 and CDR2 (germline): MNHEY, SMNVEV (reference sequence). V shed 6 bases, J shed 5 bases, and the junction held 8 bases outside the gene matches. CDR3 length: 14 residues.

The V and J genes are TRBV7-2 and TRBJ2-3; D gene unclear. Germline V gives CDR1 SGHTA, CDR2 FQGNSA. The CDR3 extends over 18 amino acids. Between the trimmed V and J ends, which lost 2 bases and 4 bases, there was a span of 22 bases. As DNA, the CDR3 is TGTGCCAGCAGCTTAAGGCCAGGCCTCCTTTTTGGCCCAGATACGCAGTATTTT. It codes for CASSLRPGLLFGPDTQYF.

The rearrangement links TRBV19 to TRBJ1-2; 7 bases match TRBD1. The CDR3 spans 15 residues. Per the germline V gene, CDR1 is LNHDA and CDR2 is SQIVND (reference sequence). The V and J ends lost 3 bases and 3 bases, in that order; junction bases with no gene match: 7. The CDR3 is CASSIWAGGDYGYTF. In nucleotides, the CDR3 is TGTGCCAGTAGTATCTGGGCAGGGGGAGACTATGGCTACACCTTC.

The chain uses TRBV5-8 and TRBJ2-5; D unresolved. This CDR3 is 13 amino acids long. Trimming cost V 3 bases and J 1 base, with 7 bases left between them. Germline assignment: CDR1 SGHTS and CDR2 YDEGEE. CDR3 DNA sequence: TGTGCCAGCAGCTCCCTCCTCCAAGAGACCCAGTACTTC. Encoded protein: CASSSLLQETQYF.

This sequence joins TRBV13 and TRBJ1-2; 11 nucleotides agree with TRBD1. The CDR3 runs 17 residues. Per germline, CDR1 PRHDT and CDR2 FYEKMQ (reference sequence). V lost 5 bases to trimming and J lost 8 bases; unmatched junction nucleotides: 16. The CDR3 DNA sequence: TGTGCCAGCAGCGCCCGGGGACAGGGGGGGAGGGAGAGAGGCTACACCTTC. Amino acid sequence: CASSARGQGGRERGYTF.

The chain is built from TRBV6-1 and TRBJ2-6; the D is unclear. Germline V gene sequence: CDR1 MNHNS, CDR2 SASEGT. The CDR3 runs 16 residues. V lost 2 bases to trimming and J lost 0 bases, with 8 bases between them. CDR3 protein: CASSEWKNSGANVLTF. The CDR3 DNA reads TGTGCCAGCAGTGAATGGAAAAACTCTGGGGCCAACGTCCTGACTTTC.

This clone is judged medium-sized (0.01 to 0.1%). V gene TRBV27 combines with J gene TRBJ1-5, with TRBD1 as a possible D gene (5 bases). The CDR3 length is 14 residues. CDR1 and CDR2 from the germline V gene are MNHEY and SMNVEV (reference sequence). V lost 4 bases and J 3 bases, leaving 10 bases between the germline ends. The CDR3 region has the DNA TGTGCCAGCAGTTACGGGGCCGACAATCAGCCCCAGCATTTT. It yields the protein CASSYGADNQPQHF.

Here the CDR3 reads CATSRAWDYHFETQYF. The CDR3 DNA reads as TGTGCCACCAGCAGGGCCTGGGACTACCACTTTGAGACCCAGTACTTC. The chain links TRBV15 to TRBJ2-5; TRBD2 agrees at 7 bases. There are 16 residues in the CDR3. V trimming: 3 bases; J trimming: 5 bases; junction bases outside the gene matches: 12. CDR1 is LNHNV, CDR2 YYDKDF, per germline (reference sequence).

J is TRBJ2-2 and V is TRBV19, with TRBD1 identical over 9 bases. Germline-derived CDR1 and CDR2 are LNHDA and SQIVND (reference sequence). V gave up 0 bases and J gave up 1 base; unmatched junction bases: 12. The CDR3 covers 20 residues. CDR3 coding DNA: TGTGCCAGTAGTATAGACCGGGACAGGGTAGGAGAAGAGAACACCGGGGAGCTGTTTTTT. This codes for CASSIDRDRVGEENTGELFF.

The chain combines TRBV2 with TRBJ2-7; D is unclear. Germline V gene sequence: CDR1 SNHLY, CDR2 FYNNEI. The ends were cut back, 7 bases at V and 4 bases at J, with 11 bases in the middle. The length of the CDR3 is 12 residues. CDR3 nucleotides: TGTGCCAGCACCGCCGAATCGTACGAGCAGTACTTC. Translated: CASTAESYEQYF.